These T cell receptor beta chains were read from a single sample in a study of CD8+ T cells in alopecia areata. Clones were read by immunoSEQ multiplex PCR, and TCRdb kept only the in-frame ones, dropping some. The data show about 250,000 clones, 60% seen once. The sample was CD4+ T cells sorted from blood, taken around week 54, from a patient treated with tofacitinib. The receptors here all came from a human donor with alopecia areata. CDR3s include the opening cysteine and the closing phenylalanine or tryptophan. A D gene is named only where the DNA matches it firmly. Clone size is shown for a subset of rows, as once, few, many or a class of expanded clone.

size: -; V: TRBV4-1; D: TRBD1; J: TRBJ1-6; CDR3: CASSLGDRFRSPLHF; DNA: TGCGCCAGCAGCCTCGGGGACAGGTTTCGATCACCCCTCCACTTT
size: -; V: TRBV2; D: -; J: TRBJ1-6; CDR3: CASIFEGGGNSPLHF; DNA: TGTGCCAGCATTTTTGAGGGAGGAGGTAATTCACCCCTCCACTTT
size: -; V: TRBV7-9; D: -; J: TRBJ1-5; CDR3: CASSLIQAGYSNQPQHF; DNA: TGTGCCAGCAGCTTAATCCAGGCGGGATATAGCAATCAGCCCCAGCATTTT
size: few; V: TRBV7-3; D: -; J: TRBJ1-2; CDR3: CASSVWQGHAGYTF; DNA: TGTGCCAGCAGCGTCTGGCAGGGGCATGCTGGCTACACCTTC
size: -; V: TRBV5-4; D: -; J: TRBJ2-3; CDR3: CASSFSVNPSTDTQYF; DNA: TGTGCCAGCAGCTTTTCAGTGAACCCTAGCACAGATACGCAGTATTTT
size: -; V: TRBV5-1; D: -; J: TRBJ2-3; CDR3: CASSSGGTDTQYF; DNA: TGCGCCAGCAGCTCAGGGGGCACAGATACGCAGTATTTT
size: -; V: TRBV18; D: TRBD1; J: TRBJ1-1; CDR3: CASSPRDRMNTEAFF; DNA: TGTGCCAGCTCACCACGGGACAGGATGAACACTGAAGCTTTCTTT
size: -; V: TRBV7-3; D: -; J: TRBJ1-1; CDR3: CASSSSMNTEAFF; DNA: TGTGCCAGCAGCTCCTCTATGAACACTGAAGCTTTCTTT
size: few; V: TRBV9; D: -; J: TRBJ2-1; CDR3: CASSVGGRNNEQFF; DNA: TGTGCCAGCAGCGTAGGTGGCAGGAACAATGAGCAGTTCTTC
size: -; V: TRBV5-1; D: TRBD1; J: TRBJ2-5; CDR3: CASSFTPSRGQETQYF; DNA: TGCGCCAGCAGCTTCACCCCCAGCAGGGGGCAAGAGACCCAGTACTTC
size: -; V: TRBV5-4; D: TRBD1; J: TRBJ1-6; CDR3: CASSGTGRALHF; DNA: TGTGCCAGCAGCGGGACAGGGCGAGCCCTCCACTTT
size: -; V: TRBV5-1; D: -; J: TRBJ1-6; CDR3: CASSFGQGDSPLHF; DNA: TGCGCCAGCAGCTTTGGGCAGGGAGATTCACCCCTCCACTTT
size: -; V: TRBV10-3; D: -; J: TRBJ1-2; CDR3: CAIRDSNFYGYTF; DNA: TGTGCCATCAGGGACAGTAACTTCTATGGCTACACCTTC
size: -; V: TRBV20-1; D: -; J: TRBJ2-1; CDR3: CSASAPNEQFF; DNA: TGCAGTGCTAGCGCTCCCAATGAGCAGTTCTTC
size: -; V: TRBV5-6; D: -; J: TRBJ1-5; CDR3: CASSRGRGQPQHF; DNA: TGTGCCAGCAGCCGGGGGCGGGGTCAGCCCCAGCATTTT
size: few; V: TRBV6-5; D: TRBD1; J: TRBJ1-4; CDR3: CASSPGQGGEKLFF; DNA: TGTGCCAGCAGCCCAGGACAGGGAGGAGAAAAACTGTTTTTT
size: -; V: TRBV2; D: -; J: TRBJ2-7; CDR3: CASSRGVAYF; DNA: TGTGCCAGCAGTCGCGGGGTCGCGTACTTC
size: -; V: TRBV4-1; D: -; J: TRBJ1-1; CDR3: CASSQGYSNTEAFF; DNA: TGCGCCAGCAGCCAAGGATACAGCAACACTGAAGCTTTCTTT
size: -; V: TRBV11-2; D: -; J: TRBJ2-1; CDR3: CASSLTSGSYNEQFF; DNA: TGTGCCAGCAGCTTAACCAGCGGGTCCTACAATGAGCAGTTCTTC
size: -; V: TRBV13; D: -; J: TRBJ2-5; CDR3: CASSLDPLGETQYF; DNA: TGTGCCAGCAGCTTAGATCCCCTCGGGGAAACCCAGTACTTC
size: -; V: TRBV29-1; D: -; J: TRBJ2-1; CDR3: CSVAGARVNEQFF; DNA: TGCAGCGTTGCGGGGGCGCGGGTAAATGAGCAGTTCTTC
size: -; V: TRBV29-1; D: -; J: TRBJ2-2; CDR3: CSVEEGPGALTGELFF; DNA: TGCAGCGTTGAAGAGGGTCCGGGGGCTCTCACCGGGGAGCTGTTTTTT
size: few; V: TRBV11-1; D: -; J: TRBJ2-7; CDR3: CASSLGTYEQYF; DNA: TGTGCCAGCAGCTTAGGGACCTACGAGCAGTACTTC
size: -; V: TRBV29-1; D: TRBD1; J: TRBJ1-1; CDR3: CSVSQGGLNTEAFF; DNA: TGCAGCGTTTCGCAGGGGGGGTTGAACACTGAAGCTTTCTTT
size: -; V: TRBV10-3; D: -; J: TRBJ1-2; CDR3: CAISDRGESGYTF; DNA: TGTGCCATCAGTGACAGGGGCGAGAGTGGCTACACCTTC
size: -; V: TRBV29-1; D: TRBD1; J: TRBJ2-1; CDR3: CSVGGQGNNYNEQFF; DNA: TGCAGCGTTGGGGGACAGGGAAATAACTACAATGAGCAGTTCTTC
size: -; V: TRBV7-9; D: TRBD2; J: TRBJ2-3; CDR3: CAASGGITDTQYF; DNA: TGTGCCGCTAGCGGGGGGATCACAGATACGCAGTATTTT
size: -; V: TRBV15; D: -; J: TRBJ2-1; CDR3: CATSSLAGSGNEQFF; DNA: TGTGCCACCAGCAGTTTAGCTGGGAGCGGGAATGAGCAGTTCTTC
size: -; V: TRBV9; D: -; J: TRBJ1-2; CDR3: CASSVDLRAGIVGYGYTF; DNA: TGTGCCAGCAGCGTAGACCTAAGGGCCGGAATTGTAGGCTATGGCTACACCTTC
size: -; V: TRBV11-3; D: TRBD2; J: TRBJ2-1; CDR3: CASSPPSGGANEQFF; DNA: TGTGCCAGCAGCCCCCCTAGCGGGGGGGCCAATGAGCAGTTCTTC
size: few; V: TRBV29-1; D: TRBD1; J: TRBJ2-7; CDR3: CSVSGQGDYEQYF; DNA: TGCAGCGTTTCGGGACAGGGAGACTACGAGCAGTACTTC
size: medium-sized; V: TRBV5-5; D: -; J: TRBJ2-4; CDR3: CASSLLDIQYF; DNA: TGTGCCAGCAGCTTGTTGGACATTCAGTACTTC
size: -; V: TRBV7-2; D: TRBD1; J: TRBJ1-5; CDR3: CASSVQRGHQHF; DNA: TGTGCCAGCAGCGTCCAAAGGGGGCACCAGCATTTT
size: -; V: TRBV14; D: -; J: TRBJ2-1; CDR3: CASSQDLWEGQFF; DNA: TGTGCCAGCAGCCAAGATCTCTGGGAAGGGCAGTTCTTC
size: few; V: TRBV6-6; D: -; J: TRBJ2-2; CDR3: CASSTSNTGELFF; DNA: TGTGCCAGCAGTACCTCCAACACCGGGGAGCTGTTTTTT
size: -; V: TRBV27; D: -; J: TRBJ2-7; CDR3: CASSLSRAYEQYF; DNA: TGTGCCAGCAGTTTATCGAGGGCTTACGAGCAGTACTTC
size: once; V: TRBV7-2; D: -; J: TRBJ2-1; CDR3: CASSMGLLSYNEQFF; DNA: TGTGCCAGCAGCATGGGCCTCCTCTCCTACAATGAGCAGTTCTTC
size: -; V: TRBV29-1; D: -; J: TRBJ2-1; CDR3: CSVEDGGGRSYNEQFF; DNA: TGCAGCGTTGAAGATGGAGGGGGGCGATCCTACAATGAGCAGTTCTTC
size: -; V: TRBV5-1; D: -; J: TRBJ2-3; CDR3: CASSPADRFTDTQYF; DNA: TGCGCCAGCAGCCCAGCGGACAGATTCACAGATACGCAGTATTTT
size: -; V: TRBV21-1; D: -; J: TRBJ1-2; CDR3: CASTPRWDYGYTF; DNA: TGTGCCAGCACCCCTCGGTGGGACTATGGCTACACCTTC
size: -; V: TRBV27; D: -; J: TRBJ2-3; CDR3: CASSSPRGLTSTDTQYF; DNA: TGTGCCAGCAGTTCCCCTAGGGGCTTAACTAGCACAGATACGCAGTATTTT
size: -; V: TRBV29-1; D: TRBD1; J: TRBJ2-7; CDR3: CSVVSLGQGHEQYF; DNA: TGCAGCGTTGTTTCCCTTGGACAGGGCCACGAGCAGTACTTC
size: few; V: TRBV29-1; D: -; J: TRBJ1-1; CDR3: CSVSTVNTEAFF; DNA: TGCAGCGTTTCGACAGTGAACACTGAAGCTTTCTTT
size: -; V: TRBV10-3; D: TRBD1; J: TRBJ2-3; CDR3: CAISEPRTGGYTDTQYF; DNA: TGTGCCATCAGTGAGCCTAGGACAGGGGGCTACACAGATACGCAGTATTTT
size: few; V: TRBV10-3; D: TRBD2; J: TRBJ2-5; CDR3: CAISDPAGGQETQYF; DNA: TGTGCCATCAGTGATCCAGCGGGGGGCCAAGAGACCCAGTACTTC
size: few; V: TRBV5-1; D: TRBD2; J: TRBJ2-1; CDR3: CASSLQTSVREQFF; DNA: TGCGCCAGCAGCCTTCAAACTAGCGTCCGTGAGCAGTTCTTC
size: -; V: TRBV9; D: -; J: TRBJ2-3; CDR3: CASKGLGSTDTQYF; DNA: TGTGCCAGCAAGGGGTTGGGGAGCACAGATACGCAGTATTTT
size: -; V: TRBV25-1; D: -; J: TRBJ1-5; CDR3: CASSGAGVQPQHF; DNA: TGTGCCAGCAGTGGGGCAGGGGTTCAGCCCCAGCATTTT
size: -; V: TRBV30; D: -; J: TRBJ1-3; CDR3: CATDRSSGNTIYF; DNA: TGTGCCACCGACAGGTCCTCTGGAAACACCATATATTTT
size: -; V: TRBV9; D: -; J: TRBJ1-6; CDR3: CASSARSDTFSPLHF; DNA: TGTGCCAGCAGCGCTCGCTCGGACACCTTTTCACCCCTCCACTTT
size: -; V: TRBV7-2; D: -; J: TRBJ1-5; CDR3: CASSLTSGQPQHF; DNA: TGTGCCAGCAGCTTGACTTCAGGACAGCCCCAGCATTTT
size: -; V: TRBV7-2; D: -; J: TRBJ2-1; CDR3: CASSLDRNEQFF; DNA: TGTGCCAGCAGCTTAGACCGCAATGAGCAGTTCTTC
size: -; V: TRBV5-1; D: -; J: TRBJ1-1; CDR3: CASSLGWNNEAFF; DNA: TGCGCCAGCAGCTTGGGGTGGAATAATGAAGCTTTCTTT
size: few; V: TRBV4-3; D: -; J: TRBJ1-4; CDR3: CASSQEMDRDNEKLFF; DNA: TGCGCCAGCAGCCAAGAAATGGACAGAGATAATGAAAAACTGTTTTTT